This T cell receptor beta chain was sequenced for a study of shared clonotypes between healthy human individuals. Study-level results: Generation probability values for non-shared clonotypes were lower than those for clonotypes shared by all four donors. Some naive CD4 clonotypes, roughly 4.7%, turned up in common across four donors. A generally larger estimated richness was seen in naive subsets than in memory subsets.

Only Caucasian adults living in Nashville, Tennessee served as donors. Method: immunoSEQ multiplex PCR; TCRdb's copy keeps in-frame clones and lacks some. This sample has some 1 million clones; about 75% occur once, and the top ten carry about 1.5%. Germline loops: CDR1 KGHSH, CDR2 LQKENI. The CDR3 loop spans 17 amino acids. V was clipped by 0 bases and J by 1 base; unmatched bases: 5. Concerning this clone itself: The antigen is unknown. Distinct nucleotide sequences in the sample also encode this CDR3.

The sample consisted of memory CD4+ T cells sorted from blood. As for subset: CD45RA-negative fraction. The chain couples TRBV18 to TRBJ2-1, with TRBD2 identical over 8 bases. This clonotype was sampled from a young man in good health. CDR3 sequence reads: CASSPPTSGGSYNEQFF. CDR3 nucleotides: TGTGCCAGCTCACCACCCACGAGCGGGGGTTCCTACAATGAGCAGTTCTTC.